Shown below are 2 T cell receptor beta chains from a single sample sequenced in a study of molecular identifiers for immune sequencing clone quantification. TCRdb passed the PCR reads through MiXCR, listing each CDR3 protein once. The sample yields around 82,000 distinct CDR3 sequences, under 20% seen once. Sample: naive CD8+ T cells from blood, with Jurkat cell RNA spiked in. The sample's subset: FACS-sorted CD8+CD4-CCR7+CD45RA+ naive T cells. The receptors originated from a human donor in good health. Some libraries in this study had Jurkat cell RNA spiked in.

Points on this clonotype: Just one base apart from a much larger clone, this may be a read error. No conserved phenylalanine or tryptophan is present at the end of the CDR3, so a read error is the likely explanation. The rearrangement joins TRBV4-1 to TRBJ2-2; 9 nucleotides agree with TRBD1. This CDR3 has 18 amino acids. V was clipped by 1 base and J by 7 bases; unmatched bases: 13. Germline V gene sequence: CDR1 MGHRA, CDR2 YSYEKL. The CDR3 spells CASSQVGVTGGLGGELFS. The DNA of the CDR3 is TGCGCCAGCAGCCAAGTCGGCGTAACAGGGGGCCTCGGCGGGGAGCTGTTTTCT.

This clonotype was seen ten or more times. V and J are TRBV13 and TRBJ2-3; unclear D gene. V was cut by 3 bases and J by 2 bases, with 12 bases left in between. Germline CDR1 reads PRHDT; CDR2 reads FYEKMQ (reference sequence). The CDR3 runs to 15 residues. The CDR3, as DNA: TGTGCCAGCAGCTTGGGCCGCTCCTTCACAGATACGCAGTATTTT. This sequence encodes CASSLGRSFTDTQYF. Complete variable domain (other parts from reference TRBV13 and TRBJ2-3): AAGVIQSPRHLIKEKRETATLKCYPIPRHDTVYWYQQGPGQDPQFLISFYEKMQSDKGSIPDRFSAQQFSDYHSELNMSSLELGDSALYFCASSLGRSFTDTQYFGPGTRLTVL.